Following are 19 T cell receptor beta chains from one sample sequenced in a study of beta chain features in type 1 diabetes. The study reverse transcribed the entire isolated RNA, so it sequenced expressed TCRB transcripts. The protocol was immunoSEQ multiplex PCR, while the TCRdb copy is restricted to in-frame clones and leaves out a portion. This table has 680,000 or so clones, about a sixth appearing once. The source material was naive CD4+ T cells from blood. The source is a man younger than 30 in good health.

The chain carries TRBV4-2 and TRBJ1-1; no clear D. V was cut by 0 bases and J by 2 bases, with 10 bases left in between. Germline CDR1 and CDR2: LGHNA and YNFKEQ. CDR3 length equals 15 residues. The CDR3 sequence: CASSQEIRFNTEAFF. Here the CDR3 DNA reads TGTGCCAGCAGCCAAGAAATCAGATTTAACACTGAAGCTTTCTTT.

The genes are TRBV7-8 and TRBJ2-5; 8 positions agree with TRBD1. The CDR3 totals 15 residues. The V gene's germline CDR1 is SGHVS and CDR2 FQNEAQ. V gave up 4 bases and J gave up 5 bases; unmatched junction bases: 9. The CDR3 spells CASSSRQGSWETQYF. The CDR3 DNA sequence: TGTGCCAGCAGCTCCCGACAGGGGTCATGGGAGACCCAGTACTTC.

In this sample, this clone turned up a few times. The gene calls are TRBV28 and TRBJ2-1, with D possibly called TRBD1 or TRBD2 (5 bases each). CDR1 MDHEN and CDR2 SYDVKM come from the germline V gene. CDR3 length: 15 amino acids. Trimming shortened V by 3 bases and J by 7 bases, and 16 bases separated the two germline ends. The DNA for the CDR3 is TGTGCCAGCAGTTTCCTATACCGGGACGTAAATGAGCAGTTCTTC. It encodes CASSFLYRDVNEQFF.

Only a few counts were recorded for this clone. The chain is built from TRBV6-5 and TRBJ1-2; D unresolved. CDR1 and CDR2 (germline): MNHEY, SVGAGI. This CDR3 region has 14 residues. V gave up 5 bases and J gave up 5 bases, with 15 bases separating them. CDR3 nucleotides: TGTGCCAGCAGTGAACTTGGACGGATTTATGGCTACACCTTC. As protein: CASSELGRIYGYTF.

This clone was observed a handful of times. The sample holds other DNA sequences that translate to the same CDR3. The chain couples TRBV15 to TRBJ1-2; D not certain. CDR1 and CDR2 (germline): LNHNV, YYDKDF (reference sequence). V was cut by 0 bases and J by 4 bases, with 6 bases left in between. The CDR3 is 13 residues long. The CDR3 loop is CATSRDRTYGYTF. The CDR3 DNA sequence: TGTGCCACCAGCAGAGACAGGACCTATGGCTACACCTTC.

This clone was counted a few times. The chain carries TRBV7-3 and TRBJ2-5, with TRBD2 as a possible D gene (7 bases). Trimming removed 4 bases from V and 3 bases from J, with 15 bases in between. The CDR3 extends over 15 amino acids. The germline gives CDR1 SGHTA, CDR2 FQGTGA. The CDR3 DNA reads as TGTGCCAGCAGCTCCCCGGGGGGCGGAGAAGAGACCCAGTACTTC. This codes for CASSSPGGGEETQYF.

This clone was seen a few times. The chain has TRBV28 and TRBJ2-1; D is unclear. The CDR3 is 11 amino acids. The V gene's germline CDR1 is MDHEN and CDR2 SYDVKM. The V gene lost 8 bases and the J gene lost 2 bases, with 4 bases spanning the gap. CDR3 sequence (DNA): TGTGCCAGCTCAGCCTACAATGAGCAGTTCTTC. Amino acid sequence: CASSAYNEQFF.

Only a few counts were recorded for this clone. The rearrangement links TRBV19 to TRBJ2-2, with D unclear. The CDR3 is made up of 15 amino acids. Germline values: CDR1 LNHDA, CDR2 SQIVND (reference sequence). Trimming cost V 0 bases and J 6 bases, with 11 bases left between them. The CDR3 protein is CASSIEGVAPGELFF. The CDR3 DNA reads TGTGCCAGTAGTATAGAGGGTGTGGCCCCCGGGGAGCTGTTTTTT.

This clone has a handful of counts. The V call is TRBV5-1, the J call TRBJ1-6; D is ambiguous. Germline assignment: CDR1 SGHRS and CDR2 YFSETQ. The ends were cut back, 0 bases at V and 16 bases at J, with 14 bases in the middle. This CDR3 comprises 13 residues. Written as DNA, the CDR3 is TGCGCCAGCAGCTTGGAATTTGGGCAGGAACTCCACTTT. Its translation is CASSLEFGQELHF.

V gene TRBV28 combines with J gene TRBJ2-7; 7 bases fit TRBD2. Germline V gene sequence: CDR1 MDHEN, CDR2 SYDVKM. The junction had 10 bases not matched to a gene; V was cut back by 9 bases and J by 2 bases. The CDR3 has 14 amino acids. The CDR3 protein is CASGGTKPPYEQYF. In nucleotides, the CDR3 is TGTGCCAGTGGAGGGACTAAACCCCCCTACGAGCAGTACTTC.

The chain links TRBV9 to TRBJ2-7; a possible D gene is TRBD1 (7 bases). Germline CDR1 SGDLS, CDR2 YYNGEE. V dropped 1 base and J dropped 2 bases, with 10 bases sitting between them. This CDR3 is built from 14 residues. Written as DNA, the CDR3 is TGTGCCAGCAGCGTAACAGGGGAGGCCTACGAGCAGTACTTC. Protein: CASSVTGEAYEQYF.

In its sample, this clone was seen a few times. The rearrangement uses TRBV5-1 and TRBJ1-1; D is undetermined. Between the trimmed V and J ends, which lost 10 bases and 1 base, there was a span of 17 bases. The CDR3 contains 14 residues. Germline assignment: CDR1 SGHRS and CDR2 YFSETQ. The CDR3 loop reads CAAKAGSGNTEAFF. CDR3 DNA: TGCGCCGCCAAAGCGGGCTCAGGGAACACTGAAGCTTTCTTT. The whole variable domain, filled in from reference TRBV5-1 and TRBJ1-1, reads KAGVTQTPRYLIKTRGQQVTLSCSPISGHRSVSWYQQTPGQGLQFLFEYFSETQRNKGNFPGRFSGRQFSNSRSEMNVSTLELGDSALYLCAAKAGSGNTEAFFGQGTRLTVV.

The V gene is TRBV7-3, the J gene TRBJ2-2; 7 bases map to TRBD2. The CDR3 spans 15 residues. The V and J ends lost 4 bases and 1 base, in that order; junction bases with no gene match: 3. Germline lookup yields CDR1 SGHTA and CDR2 FQGTGA. In DNA, the CDR3 is TGTGCCAGCAGCTCCATAGCGGGGAACACCGGGGAGCTGTTTTTT. Translating it yields CASSSIAGNTGELFF. The whole variable domain, filled in from reference TRBV7-3 and TRBJ2-2, reads GAGVSQTPSNKVTEKGKYVELRCDPISGHTALYWYRQSLGQGPEFLIYFQGTGAADDSGLPNDRFFAVRPEGSVSTLKIQRTERGDSAVYLCASSSIAGNTGELFFGEGSRLTVL.

V usage is TRBV5-1 and J usage is TRBJ2-1; 10 nucleotides align to TRBD2. Per germline, CDR1 SGHRS and CDR2 YFSETQ. This CDR3 region has 16 residues. V was clipped by 1 base and J by 4 bases; unmatched bases: 5. The CDR3 DNA reads as TGCGCCAGCAGCTTGCCCGGACTAGCGGTTTACAATGAGCAGTTCTTC. As protein: CASSLPGLAVYNEQFF. Full variable domain (rest looked up from reference TRBV5-1 and TRBJ2-1): KAGVTQTPRYLIKTRGQQVTLSCSPISGHRSVSWYQQTPGQGLQFLFEYFSETQRNKGNFPGRFSGRQFSNSRSEMNVSTLELGDSALYLCASSLPGLAVYNEQFFGPGTRLTVL.

A remark on this clone: The same CDR3 arises from other DNA sequences in this sample as well. Here the CDR3 reads CASSLNYEQYF. The CDR3 DNA is TGTGCCAGCAGCCTCAACTACGAGCAGTACTTC. This chain uses TRBV5-6 with TRBJ2-7; D unclear. From germline, CDR1 is SGHDT and CDR2 YYEEEE. The CDR3 contains 11 residues. The germline V and J ends were trimmed by 4 bases and 3 bases, with 5 bases remaining between them.

J is TRBJ2-7 and V is TRBV5-1, with no clear D. Trimming took off 1 base at V and 2 bases at J, with 13 bases between the two ends. This CDR3 is 15 amino acids long. Germline loops: CDR1 SGHRS, CDR2 YFSETQ. The DNA for the CDR3 is TGCGCCAGCAGCTTGTTGGCAGGTCATACCTACGAGCAGTACTTC. Encoded protein: CASSLLAGHTYEQYF.

V gene TRBV30 combines with J gene TRBJ1-2; TRBD1 is a possible D gene (6 bases). The CDR3 sequence is 14 residues long. Germline values: CDR1 GTSNPN, CDR2 SVGIG (reference sequence). The germline V and J ends were trimmed by 3 bases and 2 bases, with 13 bases remaining between them. The CDR3 DNA is TGTGCCTGGAGCGTAAGCCAGGGGAACTATGGCTACACCTTC. Residues: CAWSVSQGNYGYTF.

This clone was seen a few times. The genes are TRBV7-9 and TRBJ1-1, with TRBD1 matching 7 bases. In germline, CDR1 is SEHNR, CDR2 FQNEAQ (reference sequence). The CDR3 totals 15 residues. V lost 6 bases, J lost 1 base, and 8 bases stayed unmatched. CDR3 nucleotides: TGTGCCAGCAGATACCGACAGGGTGAGAACACTGAAGCTTTCTTT. Translating it yields CASRYRQGENTEAFF. Full variable domain (missing parts from reference TRBV7-9 and TRBJ1-1): DTGVSQNPRHKITKRGQNVTFRCDPISEHNRLYWYRQTLGQGPEFLTYFQNEAQLEKSRLLSDRFSAERPKGSFSTLEIQRTEQGDSAMYLCASRYRQGENTEAFFGQGTRLTVV.

The CDR3 DNA reads TGCGCCAGCAGCCAAGCCCCAGCGGGAGGCGGAGTAAATGAGCAGTTCTTC. Translation gives CASSQAPAGGGVNEQFF. V is TRBV4-1 and J is TRBJ2-1, with 9 nucleotides matching TRBD2. Germline V gene data show CDR1 as MGHRA and CDR2 as YSYEKL. The CDR3 totals 17 residues. V was clipped by 1 base and J by 7 bases; unmatched bases: 11.